This T cell receptor (beta chain) came from a study of T cell repertoires in cytomegalovirus infection. Study-level results: CMV-specific TCR beta clonotypes restricted by HLA-C dominated the ex vivo response.

The trim removed 5 bases at V and 9 bases at J, leaving 13 bases unmatched. The germline V gene has CDR1 SGHAT and CDR2 FQNNGV. The CDR3 covers 15 residues. One entry per CDR3 protein results from TCRdb running MiXCR on the reads. The profile shows about 360,000 distinct CDR3 sequences, around 18% of them singletons. With regard to this clonotype: Its matching antigen is unknown.

The chain has TRBV11-2 and TRBJ2-1; 7 bases match TRBD2. Sequenced input: PBMCs. The source is a human donor in good health (CMV status not recorded). Some clones in this sample may be carry-over from other donors' samples. CDR3 coding DNA: TGTGCCAGCAGCCCCGGACTAGGCGGTTGGGTTGAGCAGTTCTTC. This translates into CASSPGLGGWVEQFF.